This paragraph covers one T cell receptor (beta chain) sequence. Sequenced by immunoSEQ multiplex PCR; TCRdb stores in-frame clones only, minus some. The table records over 250,000 clones, 80% to 95% of them present only once. Germline-derived CDR1 and CDR2 are LNHDA and SQIVND (reference sequence). The V and J ends lost 0 bases and 7 bases respectively, with 7 bases between them. The CDR3 runs to 13 residues. The data were taken from a study of blood T cell repertoires in COVID-19. The V gene is TRBV19, the J gene TRBJ2-1; tentative D call: TRBD1 (6 bases). This TCR was sampled from a woman aged 30 to 39 who had recovered from COVID-19. The sample taken for sequencing was PBMCs or T cells enriched from blood (not recorded which). The CDR3: CASSIERGNEQFF. CDR3 nucleotides: TGTGCCAGTAGTATAGAAAGGGGGAATGAGCAGTTCTTC.